These 14 T cell receptor beta chains were sequenced from one sample in a study of T cell clonotyping in hematopoietic cell transplantation. Libraries were prepared by immunoSEQ multiplex PCR; TCRdb keeps only in-frame clonotypes and omits some of them. In the table there are about 7,700 clones, approximately 94% of which are singletons. The sample in question was peripheral blood mononuclear cells, obtained 30 days after allogeneic stem cell transplant. The receptors derive from a male patient aged 60 to 75 who had an allogeneic stem cell transplant from an unrelated donor, so T cells may come from the graft donor. Some clones in this sample may be carry-over from other donors' samples.

The chain uses TRBV30 and TRBJ1-2; D gene uncertain. V lost 2 bases, J lost 7 bases, and 8 bases lay in between. This CDR3 region has 11 residues. Germline V gene lookup returns CDR1 GTSNPN and CDR2 SVGIG (reference sequence). This CDR3 reads CAWSFSTGYTF. The CDR3 bases are TGTGCCTGGAGTTTCTCTACTGGCTACACCTTC.

V usage is TRBV7-2 and J usage is TRBJ2-3, with D possibly being TRBD2 (5 bases). From germline, CDR1 is SGHTA and CDR2 FQGNSA. The V gene lost 6 bases and the J gene lost 0 bases, with 10 bases spanning the gap. The CDR3 length is 14 residues. CDR3 sequence reads: CASRPGGSTDTQYF. For the CDR3, the DNA is TGTGCCAGCAGGCCAGGAGGCAGCACAGATACGCAGTATTTT.

J is TRBJ2-7 and V is TRBV6-4; no clear D. Germline assignment: CDR1 MRHNA and CDR2 SNTAGT. This CDR3 contains 12 residues. V dropped 6 bases and J dropped 0 bases, with 6 bases sitting between them. Here the CDR3 reads CASRVPSYEQYF. The DNA for the CDR3 is TGTGCCAGCAGAGTGCCCTCCTACGAGCAGTACTTC.

This clone occurred once. V is TRBV6-6 and J is TRBJ2-1; maybe TRBD2 (5 bases). Trimming took 4 bases from V and 4 from J, leaving 14 bases between them. The CDR3 length is 15 residues. Germline CDR1 MNHNY, CDR2 SVGAGI (reference sequence). CDR3 DNA sequence: TGTGCCAGCAGTTCTAGGCTAGCCCTTTACAATGAGCAGTTCTTC. Translating it yields CASSSRLALYNEQFF.

The chain uses TRBV6-1 and TRBJ2-5, with TRBD2 matching 14 bases. Germline CDR1 is MNHNS and CDR2 is SASEGT. The CDR3 runs 15 residues. V was clipped by 7 bases and J by 5 bases; unmatched bases: 6. CDR3 residues: CASNRLAGGPETQYF. The CDR3 nucleotides read TGTGCCAGCAATCGACTAGCGGGAGGGCCGGAGACCCAGTACTTC.

This chain links TRBV30 with TRBJ1-2, with 9 positions matching TRBD1. Unmatched junction bases numbered 7, after V lost 4 bases and J lost 4 bases. This CDR3 region has 14 residues. Germline V gene sequence: CDR1 GTSNPN, CDR2 SVGIG (reference sequence). Written as DNA, the CDR3 is TGTGCCTGGAAAGCCGGGACAGGGCTCTATGGCTACACCTTC. Translating it yields CAWKAGTGLYGYTF.

This clone was seen just once. The rearrangement links TRBV9 to TRBJ2-1; TRBD2 agrees at 12 bases. CDR3 length: 15 amino acids. The ends lost 1 base at V and 8 bases at J; junction bases unmatched: 4. CDR1 is SGDLS and CDR2 is YYNGEE in the germline V gene. CDR3 DNA: TGTGCCAGCAGCGTACTAGCGGGAGGGCCCTATGAGCAGTTCTTC. Amino acid sequence: CASSVLAGGPYEQFF.

J is TRBJ1-5 and V is TRBV6-6; 7 nucleotides line up with TRBD1. The trim removed 6 bases at V and 1 base at J, leaving 3 bases unmatched. Germline CDR1 MNHNY, CDR2 SVGAGI (reference sequence). The CDR3 covers 14 residues. Here the CDR3 DNA reads TGTGCCAGCAGCCAACAGGGGAGCAATCAGCCCCAGCATTTT. This codes for CASSQQGSNQPQHF.

In its sample, this clone was seen once. This rearrangement joins TRBV2 to TRBJ1-5, with D hard to call. CDR1 and CDR2 (germline): SNHLY, FYNNEI. The V end lost 8 bases, the J end lost 3 bases, and 11 bases lay between the germline ends. The CDR3 has 13 residues. The CDR3 region has the DNA TGTGCCAGCCGAGGACCGGACAATCAGCCCCAGCATTTT. Protein: CASRGPDNQPQHF.

This chain connects TRBV9 to TRBJ2-3; maybe TRBD2 (7 bases). Germline CDR1 SGDLS, CDR2 YYNGEE. The CDR3 totals 16 residues. Trimming took 0 bases from V and 3 from J, leaving 14 bases between them. The CDR3 DNA sequence: TGTGCCAGCAGCGTAGAGGGGGGAGGGGTGACAGATACGCAGTATTTT. Translated: CASSVEGGGVTDTQYF.

The chain uses TRBV28 and TRBJ2-1; D perhaps matches TRBD2 (5 bases). The CDR3 runs 13 residues. The germline gives CDR1 MDHEN, CDR2 SYDVKM. V was clipped by 10 bases and J by 2 bases, with 12 bases between them. The CDR3 bases are TGTGCCATCCAGCGGTCCCCCTACAATGAGCAGTTCTTC. It encodes CAIQRSPYNEQFF.

The chain is built from TRBV29-1 and TRBJ2-3; 8 nucleotides align to TRBD2. The CDR3 consists of 13 residues. Germline assignment: CDR1 SQVTM and CDR2 ANQGSEA. The V segment lost 6 bases and the J segment 5 bases; nucleotides outside the gene matches: 7. The CDR3 loop reads CSVFGTSGDTQYF. DNA of the CDR3: TGCAGCGTGTTCGGGACTAGTGGAGATACGCAGTATTTT.

This chain uses TRBV6-5 with TRBJ2-3; D is unclear. The CDR3 spans 14 residues. Trimming stripped 2 bases from V and 6 bases from J, with 12 bases between. The germline gives CDR1 MNHEY, CDR2 SVGAGI. The CDR3: CASSYDSTRDTQYF. DNA for the CDR3: TGTGCCAGCAGTTACGACTCGACTCGGGATACGCAGTATTTT.

This chain joins TRBV4-2 and TRBJ1-1; TRBD1 might be the D (6 bases). In germline, CDR1 is LGHNA, CDR2 YNFKEQ. V shed 0 bases and J shed 1 base, with 12 bases lying between them. The CDR3 runs to 16 residues. The CDR3 DNA is TGTGCCAGCAGCCAAGATGGCTGGGGGCCGAACACTGAAGCTTTCTTT. Its translation is CASSQDGWGPNTEAFF.